The 30 T cell receptor beta chains reported below all come from one sample, sequenced in a study of vaccination and CD4 T cells after COVID-19. No antigens are known for them. The Oncomine TCR Beta short-read assay was what sequenced the DNA obtained from cultured CD4+ T cells. Via MiXCR, TCRdb re-called the PCR reads, giving one row per CDR3 protein. The profile covers 20,000 to 30,000 distinct CDR3 sequences, with around 62% appearing a single time and roughly 8% taken by the ten largest. The treatment was: approximately nine-day PBMC culture with coronavirus spike peptide pools or control peptides (ViraFEST assay). The sequencing input was CD4+ T cells from blood, cultured in vitro. The receptor set was obtained from a human donor who had recovered from COVID-19.

V usage is TRBV6-1 and J usage is TRBJ2-7, with 8 bases fitting TRBD1. The CDR3 is 14 amino acids. In germline, CDR1 is MNHNS, CDR2 SASEGT. V was pared by 1 base and J by 2 bases, with 1 base of the junction left unmatched. CDR3 sequence: CASSEGTGTYEQYF. For the CDR3, the DNA is TGTGCCAGCAGTGAAGGGACAGGGACCTACGAGCAGTACTTC.

The V call is TRBV6-1, the J call TRBJ1-6; D is possibly TRBD1 (5 bases). The CDR3 is made up of 15 amino acids. Germline CDR1 is MNHNS and CDR2 is SASEGT. With 6 bases removed from V and 7 bases from J, the gap between germline ends came to 16 bases. CDR3 nucleotides: TGTGCCAGCAGACTCCTAGTGGGGGGAAATTCACCCCTCCACTTT. As protein: CASRLLVGGNSPLHF.

The rearrangement joins TRBV6-2 or TRBV6-3 to TRBJ1-5; 7 bases are a match to TRBD1. V was pared by 6 bases and J by 7 bases, with 6 bases of the junction left unmatched. CDR3 length equals 13 residues. Looked up from germline, CDR1 is MNHEY and CDR2 is SVGEGT. This chain's CDR3 is CASSDRVPQPQHF. The CDR3 nucleotides read TGTGCCAGCAGCGACAGGGTCCCCCAGCCCCAGCATTTT.

V and J are TRBV20-1 and TRBJ1-5; no firm D call. V lost 0 bases, J lost 6 bases, and 15 bases lay in between. Germline V gives CDR1 DFQATT, CDR2 SNEGSKA (reference sequence). This CDR3 comprises 15 residues. The CDR3 DNA sequence: TGCAGTGCTAGAGATAAGAAAGGACCCGCTCAGCCCCAGCATTTT. This encodes CSARDKKGPAQPQHF.

The chain employs TRBV12-3 or TRBV12-4 and TRBJ1-1; TRBD1 agrees at 7 bases. The ends lost 5 bases at V and 0 bases at J; junction bases unmatched: 9. The CDR3 runs to 16 residues. CDR3: CASSGSTGQMNTEAFF. In nucleotides, the CDR3 is TGTGCCAGCAGTGGATCGACGGGACAGATGAACACTGAAGCTTTCTTT.

The V call is TRBV5-4, the J call TRBJ1-2; D not certain. The germline gives CDR1 SGHNT, CDR2 YYREEE (reference sequence). CDR3 length: 16 amino acids. The V end lost 4 bases, the J end lost 3 bases, and 19 bases lay between the germline ends. CDR3 DNA sequence: TGTGCCAGCAGCCCAGATACCTGGTTGGGGTACTATGGCTACACCTTC. This gives the protein CASSPDTWLGYYGYTF.

The J gene is TRBJ1-6, the V gene TRBV20-1; no clear D. V was pared by 0 bases and J by 7 bases, with 13 bases between. This CDR3 is 15 amino acids long. Germline V gene sequence: CDR1 DFQATT, CDR2 SNEGSKA (reference sequence). The CDR3 reads CSARENTLLNSPLHF. CDR3 bases: TGCAGTGCTAGAGAAAACACCCTACTAAATTCACCCCTCCACTTT.

The chain has TRBV6-5 and TRBJ1-6; TRBD1 matches at 7 bases. CDR3 length equals 15 residues. Germline V gene data show CDR1 as MNHEY and CDR2 as SVGAGI. Losses at the gene ends were 3 bases for V and 6 bases for J; bases not matched to a gene: 5. The CDR3 region is CASSYEGAINSPLHF. In DNA form, the CDR3 reads TGTGCCAGCAGTTATGAGGGGGCGATTAATTCACCCCTCCACTTT.

The genes are TRBV19 and TRBJ2-5; 7 bases agree with TRBD1. V shed 4 bases and J 0 bases; nucleotides not matched to a gene: 8. This CDR3 has 16 residues. In germline, CDR1 is LNHDA, CDR2 SQIVND (reference sequence). CDR3 sequence reads: CASSRMTGTYQETQYF. The CDR3 nucleotides are TGTGCCAGTAGTAGGATGACAGGGACATACCAAGAGACCCAGTACTTC.

The chain couples TRBV6-2 or TRBV6-3 to TRBJ2-1; tentatively, D is TRBD2 (5 bases). The length of the CDR3 is 17 residues. Trimming took off 2 bases at V and 0 bases at J, with 14 bases between the two ends. CDR1 is MNHEY and CDR2 is SVGEGT in the germline V gene. The CDR3 reads CASSYTFGGPSYNEQFF. CDR3 coding DNA: TGTGCCAGCAGTTACACCTTCGGCGGGCCCTCCTACAATGAGCAGTTCTTC.

This sequence joins TRBV15 and TRBJ1-6; D is ambiguous. The CDR3 consists of 17 residues. Per germline, CDR1 LNHNV and CDR2 YYDKDF (reference sequence). The V end lost 1 base, the J end lost 6 bases, and 16 bases lay between the germline ends. Here the CDR3 DNA reads TGTGCCACCAGCAGAGCCCTCGCCGCAGCTTCTAATTCACCCCTCCACTTT. This encodes CATSRALAAASNSPLHF.

The gene calls are TRBV4-1 and TRBJ1-3; 9 bases fit TRBD1. The CDR3 consists of 18 residues. V was clipped by 1 base and J by 1 base; unmatched bases: 8. Germline V gene data show CDR1 as MGHRA and CDR2 as YSYEKL. In DNA, the CDR3 is TGCGCCAGCAGCCAAGGGGACAGGGTAGGGAGATCTGGAAACACCATATATTTT. It translates to CASSQGDRVGRSGNTIYF.

CDR3 sequence (DNA): TGCAGTGCTAGAGGGCTTGGGGGGGAATTGGGACCCAGCGCCAAAAACATTCAGTACTTC. It specifies CSARGLGGELGPSAKNIQYF. The chain is built from TRBV20-1 and TRBJ2-4; TRBD2 agrees at 7 bases. V lost 1 base, J lost 1 base, and 19 bases stayed unmatched. This CDR3 region has 20 residues. Germline CDR1 reads DFQATT; CDR2 reads SNEGSKA (reference sequence).

The rearrangement links TRBV2 to TRBJ1-1, with TRBD1 identical over 8 bases. V was pared by 4 bases and J by 8 bases, with 6 bases of the junction left unmatched. The CDR3 sequence is 13 residues long. Germline CDR1 reads SNHLY; CDR2 reads FYNNEI. This CDR3 reads CASSVQGAAEAFF. In DNA form, the CDR3 reads TGTGCCAGCAGTGTCCAGGGGGCGGCGGAAGCTTTCTTT.

The chain joins TRBV5-1 to TRBJ2-3; 10 nucleotides line up with TRBD2. The CDR3 runs to 15 residues. The J segment lost 4 bases and the V segment lost 3 bases, leaving 5 bases of the junction unmatched. The germline V gene has CDR1 SGHRS and CDR2 YFSETQ. CDR3 nucleotide sequence: TGCGCCAGCAGCTCCCTTGGGACTAGCGCAGATACGCAGTATTTT. It codes for CASSSLGTSADTQYF. Full variable domain (outside the CDR3, taken from reference TRBV5-1 and TRBJ2-3): KAGVTQTPRYLIKTRGQQVTLSCSPISGHRSVSWYQQTPGQGLQFLFEYFSETQRNKGNFPGRFSGRQFSNSRSEMNVSTLELGDSALYLCASSSLGTSADTQYFGPGTRLTVL.

In its sample, this clonotype was seen a few times. The chain links TRBV18 to TRBJ2-5, with 10 nucleotides matching TRBD2. The CDR3 has 15 amino acids. With V trimmed by 3 bases and J by 2 bases, 3 bases remained unmatched. CDR1 KGHSH and CDR2 LQKENI come from the germline V gene. The CDR3 DNA follows: TGTGCCAGCTCACCGAGGACTAGCGGACAAGAGACCCAGTACTTC. This codes for CASSPRTSGQETQYF.

V usage is TRBV20-1 and J usage is TRBJ1-4; 10 bases match TRBD1. CDR1 is DFQATT, CDR2 SNEGSKA, per germline (reference sequence). The CDR3 extends over 13 amino acids. V dropped 6 bases and J dropped 6; count of bases not matched to a gene: 4. The CDR3 region has the DNA TGCAGTGCCCGACAGGGGGCGGATGAAAAACTGTTTTTT. It codes for CSARQGADEKLFF.

This chain links TRBV20-1 with TRBJ1-1; 11 bases match TRBD1. Germline trimming cut 3 bases from V and 2 bases from J; bases unmatched to any gene: 2. Germline CDR1 reads DFQATT; CDR2 reads SNEGSKA (reference sequence). CDR3 length equals 14 residues. Written as DNA, the CDR3 is TGCAGTGCTAGGGACAGGGGGCGAAACACTGAAGCTTTCTTT. The encoded protein is CSARDRGRNTEAFF.

A few counts support this clonotype. The chain employs TRBV6-1 and TRBJ1-2; 8 bases agree with TRBD1. Germline V gene sequence: CDR1 MNHNS, CDR2 SASEGT. The CDR3 contains 14 residues. The V gene end was trimmed by 10 bases and the J gene end by 5 bases; junction bases not matched to a gene: 12. Here the CDR3 reads CAILNAGTGYGYTF. The CDR3 bases are TGTGCCATCTTAAACGCCGGGACAGGATATGGCTACACCTTC.

The CDR3 spells CASSIGTGLQPQHF. The CDR3 DNA reads TGTGCCAGTAGTATCGGGACAGGGCTTCAGCCCCAGCATTTT. The rearrangement joins TRBV19 to TRBJ1-5; 9 nucleotides agree with TRBD1. The CDR3 sequence is 14 residues long. Per the germline V gene, CDR1 is LNHDA and CDR2 is SQIVND (reference sequence). Losses at the gene ends were 3 bases for V and 6 bases for J; bases not matched to a gene: 3.

The gene calls are TRBV20-1 and TRBJ1-6, with 9 bases fitting TRBD1. Germline CDR1 is DFQATT and CDR2 is SNEGSKA (reference sequence). Trimming at V came to 2 bases and at J to 7 bases, leaving 6 bases not matched to a gene. The CDR3 is 15 residues long. CDR3 DNA: TGCAGTGCTAGAAAGGCCGGGACAGGGAATTCACCCCTCCACTTT. Its translation: CSARKAGTGNSPLHF.

The chain employs TRBV20-1 and TRBJ1-2, with no clear D. This CDR3 contains 11 residues. V lost 6 bases, J lost 14 bases, and 19 bases lay in between. Germline lookup yields CDR1 DFQATT and CDR2 SNEGSKA (reference sequence). In nucleotides, the CDR3 is TGCAGTGCCTTCTTACATCCCCGGATGACCTTC. Its protein is CSAFLHPRMTF.

In its sample, this clonotype was seen once. The V call is TRBV6-1, the J call TRBJ2-3, with no clear D. The germline gives CDR1 MNHNS, CDR2 SASEGT. The CDR3 length is 15 residues. V was pared by 6 bases and J by 1 base, with 14 bases between. The CDR3 nucleotides are TGTGCCAGCAGGGGCCCCGAAACGGGCACAGATACGCAGTATTTT. As protein: CASRGPETGTDTQYF.

The chain has TRBV12-3 or TRBV12-4 and TRBJ1-4; 8 bases are shared with TRBD1. J gave up 3 bases and V 6 bases, and 6 bases lay outside the gene matches. The CDR3 loop spans 15 amino acids. CDR3 in DNA: TGTGCCAGCAGGGATACAGGGGGAGCTAATGAAAAACTGTTTTTT. As protein: CASRDTGGANEKLFF.

In its sample, this clonotype was seen a few times. The CDR3 is CSARDGTGFNYGYTF. For the CDR3, the DNA is TGCAGTGCTAGAGACGGGACAGGGTTCAACTATGGCTACACCTTC. The rearrangement joins TRBV20-1 to TRBJ1-2; 9 bases fit TRBD1. Germline V CDR1 and CDR2: DFQATT, SNEGSKA (reference sequence). The CDR3 covers 15 residues. V was clipped by 0 bases and J by 2 bases; unmatched bases: 4.

This rearrangement joins TRBV11-3 to TRBJ1-3; 8 nucleotides line up with TRBD1. CDR1 SGHNT and CDR2 YENEEA come from the germline V gene. The CDR3 extends over 16 amino acids. V lost 3 bases to trimming and J lost 1 base; unmatched junction nucleotides: 5. The CDR3 is CASSLSGTGSGNTIYF. CDR3 nucleotides: TGTGCCAGCAGCTTGTCCGGGACAGGATCTGGAAACACCATATATTTT.

This clonotype appeared a single time. The rearrangement uses TRBV12-3 or TRBV12-4 and TRBJ2-1; 8 bases fit TRBD2. The CDR3 loop spans 14 amino acids. Trimming at V came to 4 bases and at J to 15 bases, leaving 14 bases not matched to a gene. CDR3 sequence reads: CASSSSHGLAIAFF. The CDR3 DNA follows: TGTGCCAGCAGTTCCAGTCACGGACTAGCAATTGCGTTCTTC.

In this sample, this clonotype turned up a few times. The V call is TRBV19, the J call TRBJ1-5; 8 nucleotides match TRBD1. Unmatched junction bases numbered 6, after V lost 6 bases and J lost 5 bases. This CDR3 region has 14 residues. Germline V gene data show CDR1 as LNHDA and CDR2 as SQIVND (reference sequence). The CDR3 is CASRDRATYQPQHF. The DNA of the CDR3 is TGTGCCAGTAGGGACAGGGCGACGTATCAGCCCCAGCATTTT.

The genes are TRBV20-1 and TRBJ2-6; D is undetermined. Germline CDR1 reads DFQATT; CDR2 reads SNEGSKA (reference sequence). V gave up 5 bases and J gave up 2 bases, with 13 bases separating them. The CDR3 has 15 residues. The CDR3 here is CSAHGGVAGANVLTF. Written as DNA, the CDR3 is TGCAGTGCTCACGGTGGGGTAGCTGGGGCCAACGTCCTGACTTTC.

V usage is TRBV7-9 and J usage is TRBJ1-2; D perhaps matches TRBD1 (6 bases). V lost 5 bases, J lost 8 bases, and 18 bases lay in between. This CDR3 has 14 residues. Germline V CDR1 and CDR2: SEHNR, FQNEAQ (reference sequence). The CDR3 protein is CASSAAGGARGYTF. CDR3 DNA: TGTGCCAGCAGCGCGGCTGGGGGGGCAAGAGGCTACACCTTC. The variable domain in full, with the rest retrieved from reference TRBV7-9 and TRBJ1-2, is DTGVSQNPRHKITKRGQNVTFRCDPISEHNRLYWYRQTLGQGPEFLTYFQNEAQLEKSRLLSDRFSAERPKGSFSTLEIQRTEQGDSAMYLCASSAAGGARGYTFGSGTRLTVV.